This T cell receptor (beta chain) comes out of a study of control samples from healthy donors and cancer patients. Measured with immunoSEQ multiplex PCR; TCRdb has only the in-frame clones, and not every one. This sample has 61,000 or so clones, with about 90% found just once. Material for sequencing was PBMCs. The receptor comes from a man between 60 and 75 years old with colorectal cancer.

The CDR3 DNA reads as TGCAGCGTCCGGCAGGGTGGGGACGAGACCCAGTACTTC. Amino acids: CSVRQGGDETQYF. The rearrangement joins TRBV29-1 to TRBJ2-5; either TRBD1 or TRBD2 may supply D (5 bases each). The CDR3 spans 13 residues. The germline V gene has CDR1 SQVTM and CDR2 ANQGSEA. Trimming took off 6 bases at V and 5 bases at J, with 16 bases between the two ends.